This T cell receptor beta chain was sequenced during a study of T cells in Graves' hyperthyroidism and ophthalmopathy (dated by TCRdb to between 2017 and 2020). For context, the study as a whole: Peripheral blood samples were taken at initial diagnosis, before any treatment was given. Following sampling, methimazole starting at 30 mg daily was given to hyperthyroidism patients, and high-dose intravenous methylprednisolone was given to ophthalmopathy patients. TCR Vbeta CDR3 sequencing of fewer than 150 peripheral blood samples (under 45 ophthalmopathy, around 80 hyperthyroidism and approximately 17 progressor patients) is reported in the paper. For training and testing, the 100 or so patients in the discovery cohort were randomly divided in a 7:3 ratio. To identify distinguishing TCR V-J signatures, a discovery cohort of some 99 patients was used, comprising some 45 with Graves' ophthalmopathy and about 59 with stable Graves' hyperthyroidism. An independent validation cohort of around 19 hyperthyroidism patients and about 16 patients who later progressed to ophthalmopathy tested prospective prediction of ophthalmopathy. The study also compared thyroid tissue and blood T-cell repertoires from roughly six Graves' hyperthyroidism patients.

Based on the germline V gene, the CDR1 and CDR2 sequences are SGHTA and FQGNSA. Relative to germline, V is missing 1 base and J is missing 1 base, with 10 bases of the junction outside any gene match. The CDR3 sequence holds 19 residues, the cysteine and phenylalanine included. CDR3 DNA only is kept here, 57 bases in frame from base 1. Hyperthyroidism patients were newly diagnosed, with disease duration under 2 months, and aged 18 to 65 years. Patients with uncontrolled infections, other autoimmune diseases, pregnancy or lactation were excluded. Diagnoses were based on clinical symptoms, serum thyroxine and TRAb, thyroid ultrasound and orbital computed tomography. For progressor patients, blood was drawn at the first diagnosis of hyperthyroidism, before any ophthalmopathy symptoms had appeared. Ficoll-Paque density gradient centrifugation was used to isolate PBMCs from 8.5 to 10 ml of fresh peripheral blood. Progressor patients were first diagnosed with Graves' hyperthyroidism and then developed ophthalmopathy during follow-up. Trizol reagent was used to extract total RNA, and RNA quality was then checked on an Agilent 2100 Bioanalyzer.

The TCR beta CDR3 regions were amplified from the RNA transcripts. The first round of RT-PCR for the TCR CDR3 was performed with the HTBI primer set and the Qiagen OneStep RT-PCR kit. The libraries were constructed in a second round of multiplex PCR and then size-selected and purified. Paired-end sequencing of the libraries was performed with 100 bp reads on an Illumina HiSeq2000. Concerning the study's data processing: Raw data were processed with SOAPnuke, discarding reads with adapters, uncalled bases, mean Phred below 15, or no exact constant-primer or identifier match. COPE v1.2.5 was used to merge high-quality paired reads, and clonotypes were defined as unique nucleotide sequences. Clonotypes were aligned to IMGT TRBV, TRBD and TRBJ reference segments using MiTCR v1.1. The analysis included only V-J combinations with a frequency above 0.0001, which together covered around 99% of the repertoires. The TCS score was defined as F50 (clonal expansion) divided by E x V (chaos), with BLOSUM62-based TCRdist calculated between CDR3 peptides within each V-J. Welch's t-statistics and random forest reduced roughly 540 V-J features to 13, which were used in a naive Bayes classifier (R e1071). TCRdb passed the public sequencing reads through fastp at Q25 and MiXCR, retaining productive beta sequences. Here each entry gathers all rows of one CDR3 protein and keeps the most common genes and DNA. TCRdb's processing, not the authors', yielded these V and J calls. Counted in this sample were more than 300,000 distinct CDR3 sequences; 17% of them appeared once. Jointly, the top ten make up around a third of the sample.

Study-wide findings and limitations: Sample size was not statistically predetermined, and investigators were not blinded to group allocation. In cross-validation, a model built on a 13 V-J signature told ophthalmopathy apart from stable hyperthyroidism with approximately 90% sensitivity and about 81% specificity, and in testing the same model reached 80%/75%. Most expanded thyroid clonotypes (frequency above 0.001) were also detected in blood, suggesting blood repertoires may reflect thyroid immune responses. During validation, the model predicted progression to ophthalmopathy a median of about 6.3 months ahead of onset, with 60% to 71% sensitivity and 72.22% specificity.

As concerns this clonotype: The specificity of this receptor is unknown. The sample holds no much larger clone one base away, and base qualities are not on file.

Sequences were obtained from blood. In this chain, TRBV7-2 is recombined with TRBJ2-3, with 11 bases in between that match TRBD2. The sequence was obtained from a woman in her twenties or thirties with Graves' hyperthyroidism that later progressed to Graves' ophthalmopathy. The CDR3 protein is CASSLGVLAGGLGTDTQYF. The nucleotides are TGTGCCAGCAGCTTAGGGGTTTTAGCGGGGGGGCTGGGCACAGATACGCAGTATTTT.